This record concerns one TCR beta chain sequence. This specimen comes from a study of blood T cell repertoires in COVID-19. Overall study: From the United States, Italy and Spain came samples of acute and convalescent COVID-19.

This table comes from immunoSEQ multiplex PCR, and its TCRdb copy is limited to in-frame clones, with some not included. The sample shows hundreds of thousands of clones, 65% to 80% of them seen only once. From germline, CDR1 is MNHEY and CDR2 SMNVEV (reference sequence). The CDR3 is made up of 14 amino acids. V trimming: 6 bases; J trimming: 7 bases; junction bases outside the gene matches: 9. The sequenced sample was peripheral blood. The J gene is TRBJ1-1, the V gene TRBV27; 9 bases fit TRBD1. The receptor's source is a woman aged 40-49 years with active or convalescent COVID-19. CDR3 loop: CASSKDRGGGEAFF. Written as DNA, the CDR3 is TGTGCCAGCAGCAAGGACAGGGGTGGAGGTGAAGCTTTCTTT.